Each of the 20 T cell receptor beta chains below was sequenced from the same sample in a study of blood T cells in healthy people across ages. The authors ran a second PCR of about 7 to 11 cycles using a sample-barcoded 5' primer and a J-beta primer mix. TCRdb used MiXCR to reprocess the 5' RACE reads, holding one entry per CDR3 protein. The top ten hold approximately 17% of the sample, which has about 1 million distinct CDR3 sequences, around 43% seen once. Sequenced: blood. Receptor source: a woman aged 55-70 years in good health.

This clonotype has only a few counts. The rearrangement links TRBV13 to TRBJ2-7; D possibly corresponds to TRBD1 (6 bases). The germline V and J ends were trimmed by 4 bases and 3 bases, with 13 bases remaining between them. This CDR3 has 14 residues. Germline CDR1 reads PRHDT; CDR2 reads FYEKMQ (reference sequence). This CDR3 is CASSSATGRYEQYF. The CDR3 nucleotides read TGTGCCAGCAGCTCCGCGACAGGCCGCTACGAGCAGTACTTC.

This chain joins TRBV20-1 and TRBJ1-1; D is unclear. Germline CDR1 reads DFQATT; CDR2 reads SNEGSKA (reference sequence). The germline V and J ends were trimmed by 2 bases and 0 bases, with 10 bases remaining between them. This CDR3 region has 14 residues. The CDR3 reads CSARPPTVNTEAFF. The DNA for the CDR3 is TGCAGTGCTAGACCCCCTACTGTGAACACTGAAGCTTTCTTT.

The CDR3 DNA is TGCGCCAGCAGCTTGGATAAGCGGGGAGAGACCCAGTACTTC. It is translated as CASSLDKRGETQYF. The chain couples TRBV5-1 to TRBJ2-5; 7 nucleotides line up with TRBD2. From germline, CDR1 is SGHRS and CDR2 YFSETQ. This CDR3 has 14 residues. With V trimmed by 0 bases and J by 4 bases, 3 bases remained unmatched.

The rearrangement uses TRBV9 and TRBJ2-5, with 9 bases fitting TRBD2. The trim removed 1 base at V and 11 bases at J, leaving 15 bases unmatched. The CDR3 length is 16 residues. Per germline, CDR1 SGDLS and CDR2 YYNGEE. CDR3 residues: CASSVRAGGPYNEQYF. The DNA for the CDR3 is TGTGCCAGCAGCGTAAGGGCGGGAGGGCCGTACAATGAGCAGTACTTC. The full variable domain, rest sourced from reference TRBV9 and TRBJ2-5, is DSGVTQTPKHLITATGQRVTLRCSPRSGDLSVYWYQQSLDQGLQFLIQYYNGEERAKGNILERFSAQQFPDLHSELNLSSLELGDSALYFCASSVRAGGPYNEQYFGPGTRLLVL.

This clonotype has only a few counts. The chain joins TRBV29-1 to TRBJ2-3, with D perhaps matching TRBD2 (6 bases). The CDR3 is 13 residues long. Germline V CDR1 and CDR2: SQVTM, ANQGSEA. Trimming removed 5 bases from V and 2 bases from J, with 11 bases in between. CDR3 amino acids: CSVRGRNTDTQYF. The CDR3 region has the DNA TGCAGCGTTCGGGGGAGGAACACAGATACGCAGTATTTT.

V is TRBV28 and J is TRBJ1-5; D gene ambiguous. This CDR3 region has 12 residues. Germline CDR1 and CDR2: MDHEN and SYDVKM. The V gene lost 3 bases and the J gene lost 9 bases, with 9 bases spanning the gap. CDR3: CASSFGSRPQHF. The CDR3 DNA reads TGTGCCAGCAGTTTCGGTTCCCGGCCCCAGCATTTT.

The chain uses TRBV7-8 and TRBJ1-4; TRBD1 agrees at 8 bases. Germline CDR1 and CDR2: SGHVS and FQNEAQ. The CDR3 contains 15 residues. V dropped 0 bases and J dropped 8; count of bases not matched to a gene: 5. Written as DNA, the CDR3 is TGTGCCAGCAGCTTAGCAGGGGACAGGAACGAAAAACTGTTTTTT. Its protein product is CASSLAGDRNEKLFF. Variable domain in full (rest from reference TRBV7-8 and TRBJ1-4): GAGVSQSPRYKVAKRGQDVALRCDPISGHVSLFWYQQALGQGPEFLTYFQNEAQLDKSGLPSDRFFAERPEGSVSTLKIQRTQQEDSAVYLCASSLAGDRNEKLFFGSGTQLSVL.

This clonotype has more than one count but fewer than ten. This chain links TRBV3-1 with TRBJ2-1; D gene uncertain. Trimming removed 4 bases at V and 7 bases at J, with 8 bases between. CDR1 LGHDT and CDR2 YNNKEL come from the germline V gene (reference sequence). The CDR3 has 12 amino acids. The CDR3 sequence is CASSPPWNEQFF. The CDR3 nucleotides are TGTGCCAGCAGCCCCCCTTGGAATGAGCAGTTCTTC.

DNA of the CDR3: TGTGCCAGCAGCGGTAGCCTTAGCTCCTACGAGCAGTACTTC. Amino acids: CASSGSLSSYEQYF. V gene TRBV7-9 combines with J gene TRBJ2-7; D remains ambiguous. Germline V CDR1 and CDR2: SEHNR, FQNEAQ (reference sequence). The V gene lost 5 bases and the J gene lost 0 bases, with 11 bases spanning the gap. The CDR3 loop spans 14 amino acids.

This clonotype was seen more than once but under ten times. The CDR3 region is CSVDRLVYNEQFF. In DNA form, the CDR3 reads TGCAGCGTCGACAGGTTGGTGTACAATGAGCAGTTCTTC. The rearrangement joins TRBV29-1 to TRBJ2-1, with D maybe TRBD1 (6 bases). The length of the CDR3 is 13 residues. The germline V and J ends were trimmed by 6 bases and 4 bases, with 13 bases remaining between them. Looked up from germline, CDR1 is SQVTM and CDR2 is ANQGSEA.

J is TRBJ1-1 and V is TRBV27; no clear D. Germline loops: CDR1 MNHEY, CDR2 SMNVEV (reference sequence). The germline V and J ends were trimmed by 6 bases and 1 base, with 12 bases remaining between them. CDR3 length: 14 residues. Here the CDR3 DNA reads TGTGCCAGCAGAGAGAGACAAGGGAACACTGAAGCTTTCTTT. Translated: CASRERQGNTEAFF.

A few counts support this clonotype. The V call is TRBV7-9, the J call TRBJ2-1, with D hard to call. The CDR3 extends over 13 amino acids. The ends were cut back, 5 bases at V and 7 bases at J, with 12 bases in the middle. Germline V gene lookup returns CDR1 SEHNR and CDR2 FQNEAQ (reference sequence). The CDR3 DNA is TGTGCCAGCAGCCCCACGGCCGCGAATGAGCAGTTCTTC. Translated: CASSPTAANEQFF.

This sequence joins TRBV20-1 and TRBJ2-5, with a weak D call TRBD1 (6 bases). This CDR3 region has 14 residues. Germline lookup yields CDR1 DFQATT and CDR2 SNEGSKA (reference sequence). V shed 6 bases and J shed 1 base, with 15 bases lying between them. In nucleotides, the CDR3 is TGCAGTGCCCAGGGGTGGGCCAGCCAAGAGACCCAGTACTTC. Translating it yields CSAQGWASQETQYF.

This rearrangement joins TRBV20-1 to TRBJ2-7; D ambiguous. The V and J ends lost 4 bases and 0 bases respectively, with 13 bases between them. Germline CDR1 is DFQATT and CDR2 is SNEGSKA (reference sequence). CDR3 length: 14 residues. As DNA, the CDR3 is TGCAGTGCTAACCCGGACCCTAACTCCTACGAGCAGTACTTC. Translation gives CSANPDPNSYEQYF.

The chain joins TRBV2 to TRBJ2-7; maybe TRBD2 (5 bases). This CDR3 contains 14 residues. Germline V lookup: CDR1 SNHLY, CDR2 FYNNEI. The V gene lost 9 bases and the J gene lost 4 bases, with 19 bases spanning the gap. CDR3 in amino acids: CASTLGYGDYEQYF. The DNA for the CDR3 is TGTGCCAGTACGCTGGGATACGGGGATTACGAGCAGTACTTC.

In this sample, this clonotype turned up a few times. V is TRBV3-1 and J is TRBJ2-7; no clear D. TRBJ2-5 matches the DNA end more closely, so the J call is doubtful. CDR3 size: 15 residues. Per germline, CDR1 LGHDT and CDR2 YNNKEL (reference sequence). CDR3 loop: CASSQDLRSFGTQYF. The CDR3 DNA reads as TGTGCCAGCAGCCAAGATTTACGTTCGTTCGGGACCCAGTACTTC.

With respect to this clonotype: At one boundary the junction diverges from the germline segment, which might be a read error. The chain is built from TRBV30 and TRBJ1-4; D gene ambiguous. The CDR3 extends over 17 amino acids. CDR1 is GTSNPN and CDR2 is SVGIG in the germline V gene (reference sequence). The CDR3 is CTWSVPGPPFSNEKLFF. The CDR3 DNA reads TGTACCTGGAGTGTACCGGGTCCGCCCTTTTCAAATGAAAAACTGTTTTTT. Supplemented by reference TRBV30 and TRBJ1-4, the full variable domain reads SQTIHQWPATLVQPVGSPLSLECTVEGTSNPNLYWYRQAAGRGLQLLFYSVGIGQISSEVPQNLSASRPQDRQFILSSKKLLLSDSGFYLCTWSVPGPPFSNEKLFFGSGTQLSVL.

The chain has TRBV5-1 and TRBJ2-6; D is perhaps TRBD1 (7 bases). The V gene lost 8 bases and the J gene lost 1 base, with 16 bases spanning the gap. This CDR3 contains 16 residues. Germline CDR1 and CDR2: SGHRS and YFSETQ. CDR3 sequence reads: CASSGTGESGANVLTF. CDR3 coding DNA: TGCGCCAGTAGCGGAACAGGGGAATCTGGGGCCAACGTCCTGACTTTC.

This clonotype has only one observation. The chain employs TRBV5-1 and TRBJ2-1, with 10 bases that match TRBD2. The germline V gene encodes CDR1 SGHRS and CDR2 YFSETQ. V trimming: 7 bases; J trimming: 0 bases; junction bases outside the gene matches: 10. CDR3 size: 17 residues. DNA of the CDR3: TGCGCCAGCGTGGGACTAGCGATAGGGAGCTCCTACAATGAGCAGTTCTTC. Amino acid sequence: CASVGLAIGSSYNEQFF.

This clonotype was counted many times. This chain connects TRBV7-2 to TRBJ2-7; 7 bases line up with TRBD1. Germline trimming cut 5 bases from V and 6 bases from J; bases unmatched to any gene: 7. This CDR3 spans 13 amino acids. Germline V CDR1 and CDR2: SGHTA, FQGNSA. The DNA for the CDR3 is TGTGCCAGCAGCCCTTACAGGGGTGGCGAGCAGTACTTC. This sequence encodes CASSPYRGGEQYF.